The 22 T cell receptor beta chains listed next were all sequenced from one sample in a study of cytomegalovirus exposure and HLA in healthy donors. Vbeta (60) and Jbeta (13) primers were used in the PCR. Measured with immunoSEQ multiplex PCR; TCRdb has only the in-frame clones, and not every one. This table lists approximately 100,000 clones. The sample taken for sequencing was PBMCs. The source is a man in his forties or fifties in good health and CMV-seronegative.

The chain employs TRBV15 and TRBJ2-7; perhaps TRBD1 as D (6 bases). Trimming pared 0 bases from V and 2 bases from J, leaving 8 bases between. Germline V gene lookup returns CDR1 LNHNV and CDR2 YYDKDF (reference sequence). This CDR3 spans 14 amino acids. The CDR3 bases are TGTGCCACCAGCAGAGATCCAGGGGCCTACGAGCAGTACTTC. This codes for CATSRDPGAYEQYF.

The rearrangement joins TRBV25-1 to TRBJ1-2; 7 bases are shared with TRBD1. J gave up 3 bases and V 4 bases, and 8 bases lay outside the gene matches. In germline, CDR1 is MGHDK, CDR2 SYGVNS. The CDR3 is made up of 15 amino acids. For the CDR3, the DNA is TGTGCCAGCAGTGGGGAGAACAGGGGTGACTATGGCTACACCTTC. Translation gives CASSGENRGDYGYTF.

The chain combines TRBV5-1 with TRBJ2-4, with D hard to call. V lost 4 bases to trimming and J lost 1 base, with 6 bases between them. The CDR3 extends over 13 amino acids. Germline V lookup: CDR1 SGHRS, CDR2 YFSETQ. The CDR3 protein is CASSPQAKNIQYF. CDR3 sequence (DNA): TGCGCCAGCAGCCCACAGGCCAAAAACATTCAGTACTTC.

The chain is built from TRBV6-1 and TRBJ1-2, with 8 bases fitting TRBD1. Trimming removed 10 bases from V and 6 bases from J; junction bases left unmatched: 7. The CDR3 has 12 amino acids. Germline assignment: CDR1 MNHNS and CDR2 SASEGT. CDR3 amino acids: CATRRTGNGYTF. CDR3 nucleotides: TGTGCCACAAGGCGGACAGGGAATGGCTACACCTTC.

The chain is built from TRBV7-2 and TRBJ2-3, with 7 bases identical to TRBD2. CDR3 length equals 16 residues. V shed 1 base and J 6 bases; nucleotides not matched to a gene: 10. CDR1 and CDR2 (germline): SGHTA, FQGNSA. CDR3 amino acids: CASSLDGEGRSDTQYF. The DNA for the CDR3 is TGTGCCAGCAGCTTAGACGGGGAGGGAAGATCCGATACGCAGTATTTT.

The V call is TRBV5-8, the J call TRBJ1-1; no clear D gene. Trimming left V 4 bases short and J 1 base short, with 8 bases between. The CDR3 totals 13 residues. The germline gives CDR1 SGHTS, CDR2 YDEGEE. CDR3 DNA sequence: TGTGCCAGCAGCCGGGTGACGAACACTGAAGCTTTCTTT. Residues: CASSRVTNTEAFF.

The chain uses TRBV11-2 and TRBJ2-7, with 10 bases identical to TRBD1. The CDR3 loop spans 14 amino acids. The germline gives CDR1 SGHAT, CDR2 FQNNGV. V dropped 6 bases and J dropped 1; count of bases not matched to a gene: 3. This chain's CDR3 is CASSSDRGSYEQYF. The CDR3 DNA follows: TGTGCCAGCAGTTCGGACAGGGGGTCCTACGAGCAGTACTTC.

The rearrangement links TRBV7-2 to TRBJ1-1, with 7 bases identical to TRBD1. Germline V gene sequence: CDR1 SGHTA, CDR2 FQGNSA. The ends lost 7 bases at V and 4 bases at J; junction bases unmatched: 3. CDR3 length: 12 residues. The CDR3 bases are TGTGCCAGCAAGGGGGCGGTCACTGAAGCTTTCTTT. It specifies CASKGAVTEAFF.

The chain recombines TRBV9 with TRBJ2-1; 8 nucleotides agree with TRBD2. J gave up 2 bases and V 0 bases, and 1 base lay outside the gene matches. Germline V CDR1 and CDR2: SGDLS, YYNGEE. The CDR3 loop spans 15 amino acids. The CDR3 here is CASSVELAAYNEQFF. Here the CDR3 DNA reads TGTGCCAGCAGCGTAGAACTAGCGGCCTACAATGAGCAGTTCTTC.

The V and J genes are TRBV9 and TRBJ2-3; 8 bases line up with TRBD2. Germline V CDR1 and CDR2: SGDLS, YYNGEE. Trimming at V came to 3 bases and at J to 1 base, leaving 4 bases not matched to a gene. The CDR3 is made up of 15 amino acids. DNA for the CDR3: TGTGCCAGCAGCGCCGGACTAGCAGGCACAGATACGCAGTATTTT. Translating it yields CASSAGLAGTDTQYF.

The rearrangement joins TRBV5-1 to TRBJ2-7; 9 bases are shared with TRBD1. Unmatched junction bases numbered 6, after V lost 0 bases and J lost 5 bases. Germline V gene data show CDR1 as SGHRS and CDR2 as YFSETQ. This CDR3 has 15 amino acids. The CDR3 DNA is TGCGCCAGCAGCTTGGCAGTGGACAGGGGCGACGAGCAGTACTTC. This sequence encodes CASSLAVDRGDEQYF.

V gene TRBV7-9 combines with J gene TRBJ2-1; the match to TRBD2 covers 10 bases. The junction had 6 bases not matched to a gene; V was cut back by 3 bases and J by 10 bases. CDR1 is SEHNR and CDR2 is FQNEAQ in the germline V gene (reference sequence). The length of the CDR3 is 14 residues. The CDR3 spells CASSFAAGGMEQFF. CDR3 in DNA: TGTGCCAGCAGCTTTGCAGCGGGAGGGATGGAGCAGTTCTTC.

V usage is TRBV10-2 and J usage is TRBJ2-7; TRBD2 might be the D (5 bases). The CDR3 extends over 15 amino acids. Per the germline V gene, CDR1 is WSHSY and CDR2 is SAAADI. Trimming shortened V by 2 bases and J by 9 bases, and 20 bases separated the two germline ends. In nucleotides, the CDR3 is TGCGCCAGCAGTGAGGTTGGAGGATCACTCGTTGGGCAGTACTTC. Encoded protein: CASSEVGGSLVGQYF.

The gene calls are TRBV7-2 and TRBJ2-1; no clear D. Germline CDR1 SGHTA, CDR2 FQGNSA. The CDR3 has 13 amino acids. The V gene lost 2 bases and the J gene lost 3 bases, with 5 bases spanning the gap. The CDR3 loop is CASSLYGYNEQFF. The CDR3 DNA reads TGTGCCAGCAGCTTATACGGCTACAATGAGCAGTTCTTC.

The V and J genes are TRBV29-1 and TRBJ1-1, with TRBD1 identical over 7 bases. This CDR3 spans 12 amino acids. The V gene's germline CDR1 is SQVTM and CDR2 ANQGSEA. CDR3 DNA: TGCATTGTAGGGGGCGCGAACACTGAAGCTTTCTTT. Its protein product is CIVGGANTEAFF. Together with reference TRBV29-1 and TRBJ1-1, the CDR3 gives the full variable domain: SAVISQKPSRDICQRGTSLTIQCQVDSQVTMMFWYRQQPGQSLTLIATANQGSEATYESGFVIDKFPISRPNLTFSTLTVSNMSPEDSSIYLCIVGGANTEAFFGQGTRLTVV.

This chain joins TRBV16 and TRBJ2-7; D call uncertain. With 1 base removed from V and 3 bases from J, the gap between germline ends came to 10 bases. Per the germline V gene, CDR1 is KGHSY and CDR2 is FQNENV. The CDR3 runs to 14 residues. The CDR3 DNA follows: TGTGCCAGCAGCCAATTTGAGAGAATCTACGAGCAGTACTTC. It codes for CASSQFERIYEQYF.

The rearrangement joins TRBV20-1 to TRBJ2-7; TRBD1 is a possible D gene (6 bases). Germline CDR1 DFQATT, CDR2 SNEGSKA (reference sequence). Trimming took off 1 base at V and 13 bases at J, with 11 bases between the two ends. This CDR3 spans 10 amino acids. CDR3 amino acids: CSARGTAEYF. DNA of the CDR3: TGCAGTGCTAGAGGGACAGCGGAATACTTC.

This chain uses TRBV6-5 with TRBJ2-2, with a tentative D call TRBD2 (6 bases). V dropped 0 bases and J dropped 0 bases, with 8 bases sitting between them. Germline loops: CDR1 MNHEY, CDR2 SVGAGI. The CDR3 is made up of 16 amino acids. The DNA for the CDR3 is TGTGCCAGCAGTTACTCTTGGGGGGCGAACACCGGGGAGCTGTTTTTT. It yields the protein CASSYSWGANTGELFF.

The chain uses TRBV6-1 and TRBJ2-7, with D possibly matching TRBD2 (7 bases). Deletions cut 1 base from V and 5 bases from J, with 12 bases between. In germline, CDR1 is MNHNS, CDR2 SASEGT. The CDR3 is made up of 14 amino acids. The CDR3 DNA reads TGTGCCAGCAGTGAAGTTCGGGGGGCCGACGAGCAGTACTTC. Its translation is CASSEVRGADEQYF.

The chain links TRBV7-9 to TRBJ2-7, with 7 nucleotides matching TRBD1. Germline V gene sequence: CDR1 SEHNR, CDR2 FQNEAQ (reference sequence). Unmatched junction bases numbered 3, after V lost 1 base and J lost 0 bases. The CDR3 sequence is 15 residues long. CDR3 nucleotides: TGTGCCAGCAGCTTAGTGGCAGGGGGCTCCTACGAGCAGTACTTC. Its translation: CASSLVAGGSYEQYF.

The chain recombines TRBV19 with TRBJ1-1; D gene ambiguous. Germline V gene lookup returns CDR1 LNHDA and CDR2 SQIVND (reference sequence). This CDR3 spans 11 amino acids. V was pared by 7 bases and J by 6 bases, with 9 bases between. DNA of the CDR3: TGTGCCAGTACGCGCCCCCCTGAAGCTTTCTTT. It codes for CASTRPPEAFF.

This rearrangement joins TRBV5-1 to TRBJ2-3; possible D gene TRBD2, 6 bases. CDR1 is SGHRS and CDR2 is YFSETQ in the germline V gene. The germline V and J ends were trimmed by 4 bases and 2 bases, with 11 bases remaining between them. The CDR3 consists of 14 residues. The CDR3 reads CASSPGEVTDTQYF. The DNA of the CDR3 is TGCGCCAGCAGCCCGGGAGAGGTCACAGATACGCAGTATTTT.